The clone carrying this T cell receptor beta chain was detected ten times or more. The antigen is unknown. These data belong to a study of T cells after yellow fever vaccination. General study findings and limits: Weaker overall was a secondary response that nonetheless peaked faster, on day 5 versus 15.

Via MiXCR, TCRdb re-called the 5' RACE reads, giving one row per CDR3 protein. Of 300,000 to 400,000 distinct CDR3 sequences listed, approximately 3.9% are singletons. Trimming removed 5 bases from V and 3 bases from J; junction bases left unmatched: 24. The CDR3 is made up of 21 amino acids. This receptor was taken from a man younger than 35 who received the YFV17D yellow fever vaccine. The input for sequencing was PBMCs, taken 5 days after the yellow fever booster vaccination. This chain uses TRBV12-3 or TRBV12-4 with TRBJ2-4; 8 bases are a match to TRBD1. The CDR3 region has the DNA TGTGCCAGCAGTGGGGGCAATGACAGGGGAGGTGGTAGTAATGTCAAAAACATTCAGTACTTC. Its protein is CASSGGNDRGGGSNVKNIQYF.